This T cell receptor beta chain was identified during a study of T cell changes during pregnancy in multiple sclerosis. Germline loops: CDR1 ENHRY, CDR2 SYGVKD. The CDR3 is 16 amino acids. V was clipped by 3 bases and J by 2 bases, with 17 bases between them. Repertoires were generated with immunoSEQ multiplex PCR, while TCRdb's copy carries only in-frame clones and drops some. Of about 120,000 clones listed, around nine tenths were seen once; the top ten hold about 1.5%. The source was peripheral blood, collected in the third trimester of pregnancy. The chain is built from TRBV10-3 and TRBJ2-7; weak D call: TRBD2 (6 bases). This TCR was sampled from a female donor with multiple sclerosis, enrolled in a pregnancy study. The CDR3 reads CAISDVTLATPYEQYF. The DNA of the CDR3 is TGTGCCATCAGTGATGTAACGCTAGCGACCCCCTACGAGCAGTACTTC.